Listed here are 6 T cell receptor beta chains from one sample, sequenced in a study of cytomegalovirus exposure and HLA in healthy donors (dated by TCRdb to 2015 to 2018). Preparation of the library involved the immunoSEQ multiplex PCR assay. For the multiplex PCR, a mixture combining 60 forward primers for TCR Vbeta segments and 13 reverse primers for TCR Jbeta segments was used. TCRdb stores this immuneACCESS table with in-frame sequences only. Part of the clones is absent; in the studies checked, under half of the shortfall reflects unresolved V genes, and no reason is known for the rest. The sample table lists 95,000 to 130,000 clones, 81% of them with a count of one. The top ten constitute 3% to 4% of the sample. Sequenced: PBMCs. These receptors came from a woman in her 30s in good health and CMV-seronegative.

This clone is a singleton in its sample. This chain connects TRBV7-2 to TRBJ1-1; 7 bases match TRBD1. CDR3 length: 16 residues. The germline V gene has CDR1 SGHTA and CDR2 FQGNSA. Unmatched junction bases numbered 10, after V lost 0 bases and J lost 6 bases. CDR3 sequence reads: CASSLAEGALIAEAFF. CDR3 coding DNA: TGTGCCAGCAGCTTAGCAGAGGGGGCGCTGATCGCTGAAGCTTTCTTT.

The rearrangement links TRBV5-1 to TRBJ2-7; TRBD1 is a possible D gene (5 bases). The CDR3 is made up of 13 amino acids. The V end lost 2 bases, the J end lost 2 bases, and 8 bases lay between the germline ends. CDR1 is SGHRS and CDR2 is YFSETQ in the germline V gene. In nucleotides, the CDR3 is TGCGCCAGCAGCTTCGAAGGGGCCTACGAGCAGTACTTC. This translates into CASSFEGAYEQYF.

The count of this clone is one. This chain uses TRBV28 with TRBJ2-3, with TRBD2 matching 8 bases. The CDR3 is 16 residues long. Per the germline V gene, CDR1 is MDHEN and CDR2 is SYDVKM. The J segment lost 4 bases and the V segment lost 4 bases, leaving 10 bases of the junction unmatched. CDR3 in amino acids: CASSSLTAGGSDTQYF. CDR3 DNA: TGTGCCAGCAGTTCGTTGACGGCGGGAGGATCAGATACGCAGTATTTT.

This clone showed up just a few times. V usage is TRBV7-2 and J usage is TRBJ2-7; 13 positions match TRBD2. Germline V lookup: CDR1 SGHTA, CDR2 FQGNSA. Germline trimming cut 6 bases from V and 1 base from J; bases unmatched to any gene: 6. CDR3 length: 16 residues. As DNA, the CDR3 is TGTGCCAGCAGACAACTAGCGGGAGGGTCATCCTACGAGCAGTACTTC. Its protein is CASRQLAGGSSYEQYF. Full variable domain (outside the CDR3, taken from reference TRBV7-2 and TRBJ2-7): GAGVSQSPSNKVTEKGKDVELRCDPISGHTALYWYRQSLGQGLEFLIYFQGNSAPDKSGLPSDRFSAERTGGSVSTLTIQRTQQEDSAVYLCASRQLAGGSSYEQYFGPGTRLTVT.

V usage is TRBV11-2 and J usage is TRBJ2-1; TRBD1 agrees at 7 bases. This CDR3 comprises 15 residues. Germline CDR1 and CDR2: SGHAT and FQNNGV. V was clipped by 10 bases and J by 8 bases; unmatched bases: 17. CDR3 region: CATLRQGSLGDEQFF. The DNA of the CDR3 is TGTGCCACCCTAAGACAGGGCTCCTTGGGGGATGAGCAGTTCTTC.

The chain is built from TRBV19 and TRBJ2-7, with TRBD1 identical over 8 bases. With 4 bases clipped from V and 0 bases from J, the junction kept 8 bases outside the gene matches. In germline, CDR1 is LNHDA, CDR2 SQIVND (reference sequence). The length of the CDR3 is 16 residues. The CDR3 loop reads CASSTGQGIGSYEQYF. Here the CDR3 DNA reads TGTGCCAGTAGTACTGGACAGGGCATTGGCTCCTACGAGCAGTACTTC.